Each of the 19 T cell receptor beta chains below was sequenced from the same sample in a study of blood T cell repertoires in COVID-19. Profiled with immunoSEQ multiplex PCR; TCRdb holds only in-frame clones, not every one. This sample has around 480,000 clones, with about 85% found just once. The sample comprised PBMCs or T cells enriched from blood (not recorded which). These receptors all stem from a woman in her late teens or twenties who had recovered from COVID-19.

The chain combines TRBV10-3 with TRBJ1-1, with 9 bases aligning to TRBD1. CDR3 length: 14 residues. The V segment lost 7 bases and the J segment 2 bases; nucleotides outside the gene matches: 5. The germline CDR1 and CDR2 sequences are ENHRY and SYGVKD. The CDR3 coding sequence is TGTGCCATCACTCAGGACAGGGGAAACACTGAAGCTTTCTTT. It yields the protein CAITQDRGNTEAFF.

The V and J genes are TRBV5-1 and TRBJ2-5, with D maybe TRBD1 (6 bases). The V end was cut by 0 bases, the J end by 6 bases, with 9 bases between. The CDR3 totals 13 residues. Germline-derived CDR1 and CDR2 are SGHRS and YFSETQ. The CDR3 DNA reads as TGCGCCAGCAGCTTGGAAGGGGGAAAGACCCAGTACTTC. Translating it yields CASSLEGGKTQYF.

The V and J genes are TRBV7-2 and TRBJ1-4; D call uncertain. Trimming stripped 1 base from V and 4 bases from J, with 13 bases between. This CDR3 is 16 amino acids long. Germline V gene data show CDR1 as SGHTA and CDR2 as FQGNSA. The CDR3 DNA follows: TGTGCCAGCAGCTTAGTTCCCGGGAACGGTAATGAAAAACTGTTTTTT. Amino acid sequence: CASSLVPGNGNEKLFF.

V and J are TRBV20-1 and TRBJ1-1; no clear D. The CDR3 totals 13 residues. Germline V gene sequence: CDR1 DFQATT, CDR2 SNEGSKA (reference sequence). V lost 3 bases and J lost 4, with 12 bases in between. CDR3 region: CSASHWSGTEAFF. CDR3 sequence (DNA): TGCAGTGCTAGTCATTGGTCGGGCACTGAAGCTTTCTTT.

This chain links TRBV6-5 with TRBJ2-7, with D unclear. V gave up 0 bases and J gave up 1 base, with 7 bases separating them. The germline V gene has CDR1 MNHEY and CDR2 SVGAGI. This CDR3 has 14 amino acids. The CDR3 loop is CASSYSIQSYEQYF. The CDR3 DNA is TGTGCCAGCAGTTACTCGATCCAGTCCTACGAGCAGTACTTC.

This clone was seen a handful of times. The chain carries TRBV19 and TRBJ1-5; 7 nucleotides agree with TRBD1. With 7 bases clipped from V and 6 bases from J, the junction kept 12 bases outside the gene matches. Germline CDR1 LNHDA, CDR2 SQIVND (reference sequence). This CDR3 has 15 residues. The CDR3 spells CASTMTGWVGQPQHF. The DNA of the CDR3 is TGTGCCAGTACCATGACAGGGTGGGTCGGTCAGCCCCAGCATTTT.

This chain connects TRBV5-3 to TRBJ1-5, with D hard to call. TRBV5-3 is placed among ORFs of uncertain function. The CDR3 is 18 residues long. Trimming removed 7 bases at V and 0 bases at J, with 23 bases between. DNA of the CDR3: TGTGCCAGAGTTACTAGTGCCCCGGAGGAGGATAGCAATCAGCCCCAGCATTTT. It specifies CARVTSAPEEDSNQPQHF.

V and J are TRBV5-5 and TRBJ1-2; no firm D call. Per germline, CDR1 SGHKS and CDR2 YYEKEE (reference sequence). Trimming removed 0 bases from V and 7 bases from J, with 28 bases in between. The CDR3 consists of 19 residues. In nucleotides, the CDR3 is TGTGCCAGCAGCTTGGCGGGAGGGCACAAGCAGGTGGACGGTACTGGCTACACCTTC. Its protein is CASSLAGGHKQVDGTGYTF.

J is TRBJ1-4 and V is TRBV27; the D gene is possibly TRBD1 (5 bases). V gave up 4 bases and J gave up 8 bases, with 14 bases separating them. Germline V gene lookup returns CDR1 MNHEY and CDR2 SMNVEV (reference sequence). This CDR3 is 14 amino acids long. The CDR3 region is CASSSSREGEKLFF. In DNA, the CDR3 is TGTGCCAGCAGTTCCTCACGGGAGGGGGAAAAACTGTTTTTT.

The chain links TRBV19 to TRBJ1-1; TRBD1 agrees at 10 bases. Trimming at V came to 4 bases and at J to 4 bases, leaving 0 bases not matched to a gene. Germline lookup yields CDR1 LNHDA and CDR2 SQIVND (reference sequence). The CDR3 has 13 residues. The CDR3 loop is CASSRTGGTEAFF. In nucleotides, the CDR3 is TGTGCCAGTAGTAGGACAGGGGGCACTGAAGCTTTCTTT.

The rearrangement joins TRBV6-1 to TRBJ2-7; D might be TRBD2 (6 bases). V was cut by 1 base and J by 2 bases, with 15 bases left in between. The length of the CDR3 is 16 residues. Germline CDR1 is MNHNS and CDR2 is SASEGT. CDR3 amino acids: CASSEGGAGHTYEQYF. DNA for the CDR3: TGTGCCAGCAGTGAAGGAGGGGCGGGGCATACCTACGAGCAGTACTTC.

This sequence joins TRBV29-1 and TRBJ2-7; maybe TRBD1 (6 bases). Germline V lookup: CDR1 SQVTM, CDR2 ANQGSEA. Trimming removed 0 bases at V and 2 bases at J, with 8 bases between. The CDR3 has 13 residues. Here the CDR3 reads CSVEDPGAYEQYF. The CDR3 region has the DNA TGCAGCGTTGAAGATCCAGGGGCCTACGAGCAGTACTTC.

The chain has TRBV19 and TRBJ2-1, with 10 bases fitting TRBD1. V was pared by 7 bases and J by 6 bases, with 12 bases of the junction left unmatched. Germline V gives CDR1 LNHDA, CDR2 SQIVND (reference sequence). The length of the CDR3 is 16 residues. The CDR3 sequence: CASTSPRRDRGNEQFF. Here the CDR3 DNA reads TGTGCCAGTACCTCCCCAAGGAGGGACAGGGGCAATGAGCAGTTCTTC.

This clone was seen more than once but under ten times. This sample includes further DNA sequences coding for the same CDR3. The rearrangement uses TRBV30 and TRBJ1-1; D uncertain. V lost 5 bases and J lost 2, with 6 bases in between. The germline CDR1 and CDR2 sequences are GTSNPN and SVGIG (reference sequence). There are 11 residues in the CDR3. This CDR3 reads CAWERNTEAFF. CDR3 DNA sequence: TGTGCCTGGGAGAGAAACACTGAAGCTTTCTTT.

V usage is TRBV9 and J usage is TRBJ2-1, with a weak D call TRBD1 (7 bases). Germline V lookup: CDR1 SGDLS, CDR2 YYNGEE. This CDR3 is 15 amino acids long. V was trimmed by 3 bases and J by 3 bases, leaving 13 bases between them. The CDR3 DNA is TGTGCCAGCAGCGGGACAGGACTACGCTACAATGAGCAGTTCTTC. It specifies CASSGTGLRYNEQFF.

This clone turned up a few times. This chain joins TRBV5-1 and TRBJ2-3; a possible D gene is TRBD1 (5 bases). V lost 4 bases and J 2 bases, leaving 8 bases between the germline ends. In germline, CDR1 is SGHRS, CDR2 YFSETQ. CDR3 size: 13 residues. The CDR3 nucleotides read TGCGCCAGCAGCGTAGGGGACACAGATACGCAGTATTTT. It specifies CASSVGDTDTQYF.

The chain carries TRBV30 and TRBJ1-5; D possibly corresponds to TRBD1 (5 bases). The V gene lost 3 bases and the J gene lost 3 bases, with 15 bases spanning the gap. The CDR3 runs 15 residues. CDR1 is GTSNPN and CDR2 is SVGIG in the germline V gene (reference sequence). This CDR3 reads CAWSSYRKNNQPQHF. The CDR3, as DNA: TGTGCCTGGAGCAGTTACAGGAAGAACAATCAGCCCCAGCATTTT.

The gene calls are TRBV19 and TRBJ1-5; TRBD1 might be the D (5 bases). This CDR3 comprises 11 residues. V lost 5 bases and J lost 6, with 5 bases in between. The germline V gene has CDR1 LNHDA and CDR2 SQIVND (reference sequence). The CDR3 is CASSQGQPQHF. For the CDR3, the DNA is TGTGCCAGTAGTCAGGGTCAGCCCCAGCATTTT.

The chain joins TRBV5-5 to TRBJ2-2; D is perhaps TRBD1 (5 bases). Germline values: CDR1 SGHKS, CDR2 YYEKEE (reference sequence). V lost 0 bases, J lost 2 bases, and 8 bases lay in between. The CDR3 is 15 residues long. The CDR3 spells CASSLGQFNTGELFF. The CDR3 nucleotides read TGTGCCAGCAGCTTGGGACAGTTTAACACCGGGGAGCTGTTTTTT.